This TCR beta chain was captured by sequencing in a study of T cell responses to AZD1222 COVID-19 vaccine. In the study overall: Investigators merged groups given second doses at roughly 4 or roughly 12 weeks. Study findings and constraints: Clonal diversity may have been underestimated, and the donors were mostly white British, with more females than males. Once two AZD1222 doses were given, Spike-specific TCR breadth and depth went up. Unmutated variant regions reportedly attract nearly half of all spike-specific TCRs.

TCRdb's copy holds only in-frame clones and misses some; the assay was immunoSEQ multiplex PCR. This table holds more than 150,000 clones, roughly 90% found once. As to this clone: Its antigen is unknown.

CDR1 SGHTA and CDR2 FQGNSA come from the germline V gene. V was cut by 8 bases and J by 0 bases, with 11 bases left in between. This CDR3 region has 14 residues. The material was peripheral blood, obtained on day 0 of AZD1222 vaccination. The receptor comes from an adult in good health. This chain joins TRBV7-2 and TRBJ2-1; D is ambiguous. CDR3 sequence reads: CASESSSSYNEQFF. CDR3 DNA sequence: TGTGCCAGCGAGTCCTCCAGCTCCTACAATGAGCAGTTCTTC.